These 2 T cell receptor beta chains came from one sample sequenced in a study of T-cell memory formation after mild COVID-19. TCRdb re-called the 5' RACE reads through MiXCR, storing one row per CDR3 protein. Here the sample spans hundreds of thousands of distinct CDR3 sequences, roughly 18% being singletons. The specimen was PBMCs or a T cell subset sorted from them (not recorded which). The receptor source for this set is an adult woman who had mild COVID-19 (a few samples of this study predate the infection). Cell type and time point are not known.

This clonotype showed up just a few times. The V gene is TRBV2, the J gene TRBJ2-5, with D uncertain. The V end lost 7 bases, the J end lost 4 bases, and 16 bases lay between the germline ends. Looked up from germline, CDR1 is SNHLY and CDR2 is FYNNEI. The CDR3 length is 14 residues. The DNA for the CDR3 is TGTGCCAGCAATGGCAATACAAGGAGAGAGACCCAGTACTTC. It codes for CASNGNTRRETQYF.

There are a few counts of this clonotype. The chain joins TRBV6-1 to TRBJ2-7; 9 bases line up with TRBD1. With V trimmed by 6 bases and J by 0 bases, 3 bases remained unmatched. This CDR3 comprises 14 residues. Germline assignment: CDR1 MNHNS and CDR2 SASEGT. CDR3 in DNA: TGTGCCAGCAGCCGGGACAGGGTCTCCTACGAGCAGTACTTC. This sequence encodes CASSRDRVSYEQYF.